This entry describes one T cell receptor (beta chain). The target antigen is unknown. Every bit of the isolated RNA underwent reverse transcription, so sequencing read expressed TCRB transcripts. Repertoires were generated with immunoSEQ multiplex PCR, while TCRdb's copy carries only in-frame clones and drops some. The sample carries hundreds of thousands of clones, 14% to 15% recorded once. The source of the sample is a study of beta chain features in type 1 diabetes. Regarding the study as a whole: People with Type 1 diabetes carried modestly yet significantly shorter TCRB CDR3s in all four CD4+ subsets. Overrepresentation of cells with high TCR expression could result from cDNA sequencing.

The CDR3 is 15 residues long. V was shortened by 2 bases and J by 2 bases, with 8 bases between the two germline ends. Germline CDR1 and CDR2: SGHRS and YFSETQ. This sequence joins TRBV5-1 and TRBJ1-6; maybe TRBD1 (6 bases). The receptor comes from a man between 18 and 29 years old with type 1 diabetes. The sequenced material came from naive CD4+ T cells from blood. This CDR3 is CASSFRGTYNSPLHF. CDR3 coding DNA: TGCGCCAGCAGCTTCAGGGGCACCTATAATTCACCCCTCCACTTT.